Each of the 5 T cell receptor beta chains below was sequenced from the same sample in a study of breast tumors, draining lymph nodes, adjacent tissues (dated by TCRdb to 2016 to 2017). The axillary draining lymph nodes of breast cancer patients were the source of the lymph node samples. The method was multiplex PCR. Data came from an Illumina HiSeq 2000. TCRdb trimmed the raw reads at Q25, called clones with MiXCR and kept productive beta chains. Every distinct CDR3 protein forms one entry, paired with its most common genes and DNA. The sample table lists approximately 300,000 distinct CDR3 sequences, roughly 31% of them with a count of one. In total, the top ten clones hold about 1.2% of the sample. The sample taken for sequencing was axillary lymph node tissue. These TCRs come from a female donor with breast cancer. Some clones in this sample may be carry-over from other donors' samples.

A word on this clonotype: Germline and junction disagree at one end, which may indicate a read error. V is TRBV4-3 and J is TRBJ2-7, with 7 bases that match TRBD2. Germline lookup yields CDR1 LGHNA and CDR2 YSLEER. CDR3 length: 11 residues. The CDR3 DNA follows: TGCGCCAGCGAAACTCGGGGGGAGCGGTACTTC. Protein sequence: CASETRGERYF.

This clonotype was counted only a few times. CDR3 residues: CASSERPAGGNTIYF. In DNA form, the CDR3 reads TGTGCCAGCAGTGAACGGCCAGCCGGAGGAAACACCATATATTTT. The genes are TRBV9 and TRBJ1-3; D unresolved. Looked up from germline, CDR1 is SGDLS and CDR2 is YYNGEE. V was trimmed by 5 bases and J by 4 bases, leaving 16 bases between them. The CDR3 spans 15 residues.

This clonotype has a count of ten or more. This chain uses TRBV20-1 with TRBJ2-7; the D gene is possibly TRBD1 (8 bases). The V end was cut by 6 bases, the J end by 1 base, with 19 bases between. Germline CDR1 reads DFQATT; CDR2 reads SNEGSKA (reference sequence). The CDR3 is 15 residues long. The CDR3 reads CSATGGTGSSYEQYF. DNA of the CDR3: TGCAGTGCCACCGGGGGGACAGGCTCTTCCTACGAGCAGTACTTC.

Note on this clonotype: This may arise from a read error, as a much more abundant clone is one base away. The chain links TRBV7-2 to TRBJ2-1; 7 bases are a match to TRBD2. CDR3 length: 14 residues. The V gene's germline CDR1 is SGHTA and CDR2 FQGNSA. CDR3 in DNA: TGTGCCAGCAGCTCAAATAGCGGGCTCAATGCGCAGTTCTTC. This codes for CASSSNSGLNAQFF.

The table lists this clonotype with many counts. This chain connects TRBV4-1 to TRBJ2-7; D possibly corresponds to TRBD1 (6 bases). With 1 base removed from V and 3 bases from J, the gap between germline ends came to 13 bases. This CDR3 comprises 15 residues. Germline CDR1 MGHRA, CDR2 YSYEKL. The CDR3 DNA sequence: TGCGCCAGCAGCCAAGGGCAGAGGACAGACTACGAGCAGTACTTC. This translates into CASSQGQRTDYEQYF.